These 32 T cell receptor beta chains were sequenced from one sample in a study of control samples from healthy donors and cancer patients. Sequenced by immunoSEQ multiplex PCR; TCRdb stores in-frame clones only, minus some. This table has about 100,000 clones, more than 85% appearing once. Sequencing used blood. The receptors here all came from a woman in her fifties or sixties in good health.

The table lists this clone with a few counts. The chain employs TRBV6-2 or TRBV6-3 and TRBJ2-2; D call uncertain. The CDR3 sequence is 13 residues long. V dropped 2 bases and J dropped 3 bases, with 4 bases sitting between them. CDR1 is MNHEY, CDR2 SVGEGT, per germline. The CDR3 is CASSYRDTGELFF. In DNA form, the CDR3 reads TGTGCCAGCAGTTACAGGGACACCGGGGAGCTGTTTTTT.

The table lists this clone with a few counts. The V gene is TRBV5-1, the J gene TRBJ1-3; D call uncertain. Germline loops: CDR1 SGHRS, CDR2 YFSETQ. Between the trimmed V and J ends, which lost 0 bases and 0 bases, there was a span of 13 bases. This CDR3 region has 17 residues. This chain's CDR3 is CASSLGRAISSGNTIYF. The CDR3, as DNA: TGCGCCAGCAGCTTGGGTCGGGCCATAAGCTCTGGAAACACCATATATTTT.

The CDR3 is CASSRPPGETQYF. Written as DNA, the CDR3 is TGTGCCAGCAGCCGCCCCCCGGGCGAGACCCAGTACTTC. The chain joins TRBV7-9 to TRBJ2-5; D gene ambiguous. V was shortened by 5 bases and J by 5 bases, with 12 bases between the two germline ends. The germline V gene has CDR1 SEHNR and CDR2 FQNEAQ (reference sequence). This CDR3 is built from 13 residues.

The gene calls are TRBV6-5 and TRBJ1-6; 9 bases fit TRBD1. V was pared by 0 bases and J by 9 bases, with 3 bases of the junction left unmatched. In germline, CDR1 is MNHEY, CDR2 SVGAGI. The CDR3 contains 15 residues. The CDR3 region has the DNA TGTGCCAGCAGTTACTCCCGGACAGGGGTTTCACCCCTCCACTTT. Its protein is CASSYSRTGVSPLHF.

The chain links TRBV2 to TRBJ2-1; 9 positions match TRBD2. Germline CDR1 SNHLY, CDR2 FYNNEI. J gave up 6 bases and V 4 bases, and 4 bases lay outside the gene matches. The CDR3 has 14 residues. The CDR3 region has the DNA TGTGCCAGCAGTGCCAGCGGGAGGCCCAATGAGCAGTTCTTC. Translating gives CASSASGRPNEQFF.

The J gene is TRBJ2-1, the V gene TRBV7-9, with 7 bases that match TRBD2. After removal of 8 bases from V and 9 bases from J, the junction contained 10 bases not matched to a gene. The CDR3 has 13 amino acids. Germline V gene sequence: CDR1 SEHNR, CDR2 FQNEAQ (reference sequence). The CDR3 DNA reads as TGTGCCAGCTATCCGGGGGGTATGGGTGAGCAGTTCTTC. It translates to CASYPGGMGEQFF.

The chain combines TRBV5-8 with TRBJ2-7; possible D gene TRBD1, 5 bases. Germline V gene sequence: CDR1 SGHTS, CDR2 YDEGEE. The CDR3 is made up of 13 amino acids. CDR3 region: CASSLRQTYGQYV. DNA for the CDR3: TGTGCCAGCAGCTTGAGACAGACGTACGGGCAGTACGTC.

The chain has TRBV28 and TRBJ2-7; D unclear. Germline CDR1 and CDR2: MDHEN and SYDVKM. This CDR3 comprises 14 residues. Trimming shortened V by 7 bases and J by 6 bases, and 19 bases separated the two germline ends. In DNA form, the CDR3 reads TGTGCCAGCAATTCCCCAAACTACCCTCGCGAGCAGTACGTC. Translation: CASNSPNYPREQYV.

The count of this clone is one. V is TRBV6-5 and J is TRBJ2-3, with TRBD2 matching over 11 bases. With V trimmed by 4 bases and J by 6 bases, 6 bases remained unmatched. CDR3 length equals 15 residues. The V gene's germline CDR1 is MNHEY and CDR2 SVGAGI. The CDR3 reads CASSSPSGGRDTQYF. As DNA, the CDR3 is TGTGCCAGCAGTTCCCCTAGCGGGGGGAGGGATACGCAGTATTTT.

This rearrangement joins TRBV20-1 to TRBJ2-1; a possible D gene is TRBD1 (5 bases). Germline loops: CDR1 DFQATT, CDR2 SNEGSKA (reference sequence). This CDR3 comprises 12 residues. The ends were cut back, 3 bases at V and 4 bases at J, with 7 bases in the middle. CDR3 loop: CSASQGYNEQFF. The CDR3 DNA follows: TGCAGTGCTAGTCAGGGATACAATGAGCAGTTCTTC.

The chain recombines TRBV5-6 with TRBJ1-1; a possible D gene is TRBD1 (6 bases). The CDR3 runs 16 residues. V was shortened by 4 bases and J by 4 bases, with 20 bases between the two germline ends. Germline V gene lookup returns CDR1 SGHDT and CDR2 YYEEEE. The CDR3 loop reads CASSHNRAYALTEAFF. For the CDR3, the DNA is TGTGCCAGCAGCCACAACAGGGCCTATGCTCTCACTGAAGCTTTCTTT. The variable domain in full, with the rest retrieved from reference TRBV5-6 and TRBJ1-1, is DAGVTQSPTHLIKTRGQQVTLRCSPKSGHDTVSWYQQALGQGPQFIFQYYEEEERQRGNFPDRFSGHQFPNYSSELNVNALLLGDSALYLCASSHNRAYALTEAFFGQGTRLTVV.

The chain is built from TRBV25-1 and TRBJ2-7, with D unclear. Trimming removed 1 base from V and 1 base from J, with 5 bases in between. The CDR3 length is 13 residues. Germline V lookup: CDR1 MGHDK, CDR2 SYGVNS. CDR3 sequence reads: CASSEWGSYEQYV. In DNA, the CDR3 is TGTGCCAGCAGTGAATGGGGATCCTACGAGCAGTACGTC.

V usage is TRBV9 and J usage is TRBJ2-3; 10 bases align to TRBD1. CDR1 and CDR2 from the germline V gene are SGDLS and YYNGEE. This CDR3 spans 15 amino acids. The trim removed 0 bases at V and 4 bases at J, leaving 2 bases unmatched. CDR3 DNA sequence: TGTGCCAGCAGCGTAGAGGGACAGGGGTCAGATACGCAGTATTTT. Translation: CASSVEGQGSDTQYF.

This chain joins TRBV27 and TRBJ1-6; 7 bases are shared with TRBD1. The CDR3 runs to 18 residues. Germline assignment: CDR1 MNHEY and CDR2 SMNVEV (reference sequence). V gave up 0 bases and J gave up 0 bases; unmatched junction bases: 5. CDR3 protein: CASSLSGGYSSYNSPLHF. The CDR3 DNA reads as TGTGCCAGCAGTTTATCAGGGGGCTACAGCTCCTATAATTCACCCCTCCACTTT.

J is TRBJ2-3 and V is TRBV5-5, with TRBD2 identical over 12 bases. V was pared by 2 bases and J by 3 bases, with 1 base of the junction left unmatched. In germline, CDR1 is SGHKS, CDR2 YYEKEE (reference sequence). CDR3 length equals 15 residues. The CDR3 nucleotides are TGTGCCAGCAGCTTCCTAGCGGGAGGGACAGATACGCAGTATTTT. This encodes CASSFLAGGTDTQYF.

The CDR3 region has the DNA TGTGCCAGCAGCTTAATTAGGGCCGGGGGCAACACTGAAGCTTTCTTT. Encoded protein: CASSLIRAGGNTEAFF. The rearrangement uses TRBV7-3 and TRBJ1-1; possible D gene TRBD1, 6 bases. The length of the CDR3 is 16 residues. V was shortened by 1 base and J by 2 bases, with 14 bases between the two germline ends. CDR1 is SGHTA, CDR2 FQGTGA, per germline.

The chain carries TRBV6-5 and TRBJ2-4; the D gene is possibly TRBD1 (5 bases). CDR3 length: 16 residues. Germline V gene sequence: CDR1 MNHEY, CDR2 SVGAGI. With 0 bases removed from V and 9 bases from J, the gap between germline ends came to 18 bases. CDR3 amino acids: CASSYSKDGPQGIQYF. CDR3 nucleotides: TGTGCCAGCAGTTACTCGAAGGACGGACCGCAGGGCATTCAGTACTTC.

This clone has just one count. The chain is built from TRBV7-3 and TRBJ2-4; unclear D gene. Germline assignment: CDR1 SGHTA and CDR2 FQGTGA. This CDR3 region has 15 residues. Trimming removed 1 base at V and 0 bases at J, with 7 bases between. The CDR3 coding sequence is TGTGCCAGCAGCTTAAGGGCAGAAGCCAAAAACATTCAGTACTTC. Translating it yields CASSLRAEAKNIQYF.

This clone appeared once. The CDR3 loop reads CASSGRVEKLFF. In nucleotides, the CDR3 is TGTGCCAGCAGCGGTCGGGTTGAAAAACTGTTTTTT. The chain is built from TRBV5-6 and TRBJ1-4; D not certain. V was cut by 4 bases and J by 7 bases, with 8 bases left in between. Germline CDR1 reads SGHDT; CDR2 reads YYEEEE. The CDR3 length is 12 residues.

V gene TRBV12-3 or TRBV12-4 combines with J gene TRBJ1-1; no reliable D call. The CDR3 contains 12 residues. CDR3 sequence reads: CTLGRLGTEAFF. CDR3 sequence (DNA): TGTACCCTAGGGCGGTTGGGCACTGAAGCTTTCTTT.

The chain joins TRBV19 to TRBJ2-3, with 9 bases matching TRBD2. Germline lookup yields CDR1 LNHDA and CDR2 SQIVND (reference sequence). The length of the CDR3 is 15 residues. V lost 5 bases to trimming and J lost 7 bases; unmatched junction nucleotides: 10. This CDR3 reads CASSQWREGINTQYF. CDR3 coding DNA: TGTGCCAGTAGTCAATGGCGGGAGGGCATAAATACGCAGTATTTT. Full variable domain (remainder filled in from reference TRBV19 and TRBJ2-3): DGGITQSPKYLFRKEGQNVTLSCEQNLNHDAMYWYRQDPGQGLRLIYYSQIVNDFQKGDIAEGYSVSREKKESFPLTVTSAQKNPTAFYLCASSQWREGINTQYFGPGTRLTVL.

Here the CDR3 DNA reads TGTGCCAGCAGCAAAAAAATGAGGACAGGGGTTGCATACACCGGGGAGCTGTTTTTT. This sequence encodes CASSKKMRTGVAYTGELFF. The gene calls are TRBV21-1 and TRBJ2-2; whether TRBD1, the table's D call, matches the DNA was not checked. TRBV21-1 is described as a pseudogene. This CDR3 contains 19 residues.

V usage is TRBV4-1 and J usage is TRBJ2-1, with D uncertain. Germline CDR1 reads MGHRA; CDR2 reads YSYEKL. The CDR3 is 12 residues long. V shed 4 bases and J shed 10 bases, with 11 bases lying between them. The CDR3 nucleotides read TGCGCCAGCAGCCGCGACTGGACGGAGCAGTTCTTC. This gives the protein CASSRDWTEQFF.

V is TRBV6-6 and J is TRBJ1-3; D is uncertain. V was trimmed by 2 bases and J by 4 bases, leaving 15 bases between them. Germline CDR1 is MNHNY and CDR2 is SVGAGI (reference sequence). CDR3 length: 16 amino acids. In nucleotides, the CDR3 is TGTGCCAGCAGTTACAGCCTCAGTGCCCCGGGAAACACCATATATTTT. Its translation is CASSYSLSAPGNTIYF.

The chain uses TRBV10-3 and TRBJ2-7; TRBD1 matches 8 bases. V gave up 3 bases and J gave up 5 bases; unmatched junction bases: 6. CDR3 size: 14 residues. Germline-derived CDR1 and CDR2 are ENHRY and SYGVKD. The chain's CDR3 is CAISERTGLHEQYV. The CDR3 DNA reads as TGTGCCATCAGTGAAAGGACAGGGTTACACGAGCAGTACGTC.

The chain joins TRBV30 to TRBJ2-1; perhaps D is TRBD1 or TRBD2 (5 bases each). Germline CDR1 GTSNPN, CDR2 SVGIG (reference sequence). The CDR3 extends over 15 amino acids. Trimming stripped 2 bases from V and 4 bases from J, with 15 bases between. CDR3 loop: CAWSPGQGRYNEQFF. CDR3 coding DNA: TGTGCCTGGAGTCCGGGGCAGGGAAGGTACAATGAGCAGTTCTTC.

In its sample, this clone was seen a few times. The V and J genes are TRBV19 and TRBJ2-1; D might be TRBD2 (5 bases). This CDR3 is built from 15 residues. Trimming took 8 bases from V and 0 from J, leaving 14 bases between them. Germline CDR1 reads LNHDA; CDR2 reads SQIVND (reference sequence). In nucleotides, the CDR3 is TGTGCCAGTGACGGGGTGGGGAGCTCCTACAATGAGCAGTTCTTC. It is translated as CASDGVGSSYNEQFF.

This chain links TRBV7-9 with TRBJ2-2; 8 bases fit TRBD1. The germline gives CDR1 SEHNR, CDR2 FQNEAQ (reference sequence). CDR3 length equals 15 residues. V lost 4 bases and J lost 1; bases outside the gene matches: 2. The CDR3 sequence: CASSSGQGNTGELFF. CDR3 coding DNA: TGTGCCAGCAGCTCCGGACAGGGGAACACCGGGGAGCTGTTTTTT. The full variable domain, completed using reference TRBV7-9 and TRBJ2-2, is DTGVSQNPRHKITKRGQNVTFRCDPISEHNRLYWYRQTLGQGPEFLTYFQNEAQLEKSRLLSDRFSAERPKGSFSTLEIQRTEQGDSAMYLCASSSGQGNTGELFFGEGSRLTVL.

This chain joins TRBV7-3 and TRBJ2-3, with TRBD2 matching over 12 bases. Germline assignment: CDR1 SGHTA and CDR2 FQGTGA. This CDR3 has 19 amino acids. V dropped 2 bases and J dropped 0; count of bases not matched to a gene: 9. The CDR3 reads CASSLGRLAGDSSTDTQYF. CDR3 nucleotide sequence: TGTGCCAGCAGCTTAGGGCGACTAGCGGGGGACTCTAGCACAGATACGCAGTATTTT.

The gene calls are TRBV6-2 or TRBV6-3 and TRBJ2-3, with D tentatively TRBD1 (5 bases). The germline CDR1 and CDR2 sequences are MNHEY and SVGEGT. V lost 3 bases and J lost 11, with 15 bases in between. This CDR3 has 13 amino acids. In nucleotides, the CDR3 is TGTGCCAGCAGTTATGTAGGGGCCGTCTTGCAGTATTTT. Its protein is CASSYVGAVLQYF.

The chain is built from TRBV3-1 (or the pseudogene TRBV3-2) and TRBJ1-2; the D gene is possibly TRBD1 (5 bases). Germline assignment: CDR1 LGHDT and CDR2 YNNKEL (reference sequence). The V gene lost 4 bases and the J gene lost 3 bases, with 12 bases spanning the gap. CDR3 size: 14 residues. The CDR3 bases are TGTGCCAGCAGCCTCAAGGTAGGGGACTATGGCTACACCTTC. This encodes CASSLKVGDYGYTF.

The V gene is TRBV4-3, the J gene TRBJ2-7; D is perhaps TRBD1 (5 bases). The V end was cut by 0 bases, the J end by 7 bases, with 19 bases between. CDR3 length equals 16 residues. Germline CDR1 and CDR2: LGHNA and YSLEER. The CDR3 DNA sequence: TGCGCCAGCAGCCAAGATCGAGGAGACAGACCCTTGGAGCAGTACGTC. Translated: CASSQDRGDRPLEQYV.